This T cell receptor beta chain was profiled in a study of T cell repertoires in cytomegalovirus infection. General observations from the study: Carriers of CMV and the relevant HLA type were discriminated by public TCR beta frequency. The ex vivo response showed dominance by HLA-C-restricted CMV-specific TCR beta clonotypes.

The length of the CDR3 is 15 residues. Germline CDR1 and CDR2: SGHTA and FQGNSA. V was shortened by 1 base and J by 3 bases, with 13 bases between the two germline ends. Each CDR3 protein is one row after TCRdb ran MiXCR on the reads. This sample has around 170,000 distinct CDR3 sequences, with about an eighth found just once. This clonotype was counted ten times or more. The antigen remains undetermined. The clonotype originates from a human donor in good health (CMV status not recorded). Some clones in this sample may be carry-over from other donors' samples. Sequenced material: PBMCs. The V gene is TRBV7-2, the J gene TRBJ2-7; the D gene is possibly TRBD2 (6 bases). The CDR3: CASSLGVAGNYEQYF. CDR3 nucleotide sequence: TGTGCCAGCAGCTTAGGAGTGGCGGGGAACTACGAGCAGTACTTC.